This TCR beta chain was recovered during a study of blood T cell repertoires in COVID-19. Study information: In each case, the material was cDNA or gDNA derived from T cells, B-cell-depleted T cells, or PBMCs.

V was clipped by 0 bases and J by 2 bases, with 11 bases between them. The CDR3 sequence is 16 residues long. Germline lookup yields CDR1 MGHRA and CDR2 YSYEKL. Profiling relied on immunoSEQ multiplex PCR, and the TCRdb table lists in-frame clones only, not all of them. The table has tens of thousands of clones, about nine tenths seen once; the top ten hold around 0.52%. Seattle patients were enrolled while actively infected and followed longitudinally. The clonotype was recovered from a man aged 45-65 years with COVID-19, enrolled during active disease. The chain joins TRBV4-1 to TRBJ1-5; no clear D gene. Sequencing was performed on peripheral blood. The CDR3 spells CASSQEWLMGNQPQHF. CDR3 nucleotide sequence: TGCGCCAGCAGCCAAGAGTGGCTTATGGGCAATCAGCCCCAGCATTTT.